The 24 T cell receptor beta chains presented below share a single source sample, sequenced in a study of CD8+CD57+ T cells in acquired aplastic anemia. Genomic DNA provided the template from which TCR beta VDJ and CDR3 profiles were obtained. MiXCR, applied by TCRdb to the reads, yields one record per CDR3 protein. The table includes 150,000 to 200,000 distinct CDR3 sequences, over 60% detected once. Sequenced material: sorted CD4+, CD8+, or CD8+CD57+ T cells (not recorded which) from PBMCs. Receptors were obtained from a human donor with severe aplastic anemia or a healthy control (not recorded which).

The sample holds many counts of this clonotype. The chain combines TRBV5-8 with TRBJ2-3; 7 bases fit TRBD2. Germline V gene lookup returns CDR1 SGHTS and CDR2 YDEGEE. The CDR3 is 15 amino acids. Trimming took 2 bases from V and 5 from J; bases not matched to a gene: 8. This chain's CDR3 is CASSLLTSAGDTQYF. DNA of the CDR3: TGTGCCAGCAGCTTACTAACTAGCGCGGGAGATACGCAGTATTTT.

The gene calls are TRBV7-2 and TRBJ1-2; no reliable D call. The CDR3 length is 14 residues. Germline-derived CDR1 and CDR2 are SGHTA and FQGNSA. The ends were cut back, 1 base at V and 0 bases at J, with 6 bases in the middle. CDR3 protein: CASSLVPTNYGYTF. For the CDR3, the DNA is TGTGCCAGCAGCTTAGTCCCAACTAACTATGGCTACACCTTC.

The chain is built from TRBV7-8 and TRBJ2-1; 13 bases fit TRBD2. With V trimmed by 4 bases and J by 8 bases, 2 bases remained unmatched. CDR3 size: 14 residues. Looked up from germline, CDR1 is SGHVS and CDR2 is FQNEAQ. The chain's CDR3 is CASSWTSGGHEQFF. CDR3 in DNA: TGTGCCAGCAGCTGGACTAGCGGGGGCCATGAGCAGTTCTTC.

V is TRBV9 and J is TRBJ2-3; 8 nucleotides align to TRBD2. Germline V CDR1 and CDR2: SGDLS, YYNGEE. The CDR3 consists of 16 residues. The trim removed 1 base at V and 2 bases at J, leaving 6 bases unmatched. DNA for the CDR3: TGTGCCAGCAGCGTATTCTCGGGGGGGAACACAGATACGCAGTATTTT. Protein product: CASSVFSGGNTDTQYF.

This clonotype was detected only once. CDR3: CASSSILAGRTYEQYF. In nucleotides, the CDR3 is TGTGCCAGCAGCTCCATCCTAGCGGGACGAACCTACGAGCAGTACTTC. The V call is TRBV11-1, the J call TRBJ2-7; 9 nucleotides agree with TRBD2. The germline V gene encodes CDR1 SGHAT and CDR2 FQDESV (reference sequence). The CDR3 extends over 16 amino acids. J was trimmed by 2 bases and V by 4 bases; bases with no gene match: 9.

The rearrangement joins TRBV7-9 to TRBJ2-5; D may be TRBD1 (5 bases). The CDR3 is 14 amino acids. V gave up 1 base and J gave up 5 bases, with 11 bases separating them. CDR1 and CDR2 from the germline V gene are SEHNR and FQNEAQ (reference sequence). The CDR3 nucleotides are TGTGCCAGCAGCTTAGGACAGCAGGGTGAGACCCAGTACTTC. It translates to CASSLGQQGETQYF.

The J gene is TRBJ2-5, the V gene TRBV19, with 7 bases matching TRBD2. V lost 8 bases, J lost 2 bases, and 2 bases stayed unmatched. The V gene's germline CDR1 is LNHDA and CDR2 SQIVND (reference sequence). The CDR3 length is 12 residues. The CDR3 loop reads CASGDYQETQYF. The CDR3 DNA is TGTGCCAGTGGGGACTATCAAGAGACCCAGTACTTC.

The V and J genes are TRBV29-1 and TRBJ2-7, with D uncertain. V lost 1 base and J 4 bases, leaving 14 bases between the germline ends. Germline CDR1 reads SQVTM; CDR2 reads ANQGSEA. This CDR3 is built from 14 residues. CDR3 nucleotide sequence: TGCAGCGTTGAAGGTGGCAGCTTAGATTACGAGCAGTACTTC. It encodes CSVEGGSLDYEQYF.

This clonotype showed up many times. V gene TRBV27 combines with J gene TRBJ2-7; D assignment may be TRBD1 or TRBD2 (5 bases each). Trimming removed 3 bases from V and 6 bases from J, with 6 bases in between. Germline V gene sequence: CDR1 MNHEY, CDR2 SMNVEV (reference sequence). The CDR3 consists of 11 residues. This CDR3 reads CASSLRGEQYF. The CDR3 DNA reads TGTGCCAGCAGTTTGAGGGGCGAGCAGTACTTC.

The chain is built from TRBV5-6 and TRBJ2-3; TRBD1 might be the D (6 bases). CDR1 and CDR2 from the germline V gene are SGHDT and YYEEEE. The CDR3 spans 13 residues. The germline V and J ends were trimmed by 2 bases and 4 bases, with 8 bases remaining between them. The DNA of the CDR3 is TGTGCCAGCAGCTTCCAGGGGCCAGATACGCAGTATTTT. Its translation: CASSFQGPDTQYF.

V gene TRBV7-9 combines with J gene TRBJ2-7; no definite D call. The CDR3 extends over 12 amino acids. V shed 3 bases and J shed 6 bases, with 9 bases lying between them. Germline V lookup: CDR1 SEHNR, CDR2 FQNEAQ (reference sequence). The CDR3 region is CASSLFNREQYF. The DNA for the CDR3 is TGTGCCAGCAGCTTGTTTAATCGCGAGCAGTACTTC.

This clonotype turned up a few times. V usage is TRBV10-3 and J usage is TRBJ1-2; D gene unclear. V lost 2 bases to trimming and J lost 7 bases, with 14 bases between them. The CDR3 sequence is 14 residues long. CDR1 and CDR2 from the germline V gene are ENHRY and SYGVKD. The CDR3 DNA follows: TGTGCCATCAGTGAGCTGGGCAGTGTTTCTGGCTACACCTTC. Translation: CAISELGSVSGYTF.

This chain connects TRBV7-2 to TRBJ2-7; no clear D. The CDR3 is 13 residues long. Between the trimmed V and J ends, which lost 5 bases and 3 bases, there was a span of 11 bases. Germline V gives CDR1 SGHTA, CDR2 FQGNSA. This chain's CDR3 is CASSNQYSYEQYF. As DNA, the CDR3 is TGTGCCAGCAGCAACCAGTACAGCTACGAGCAGTACTTC. The whole variable domain, remainder taken from reference TRBV7-2 and TRBJ2-7, is GAGVSQSPSNKVTEKGKDVELRCDPISGHTALYWYRQSLGQGLEFLIYFQGNSAPDKSGLPSDRFSAERTGGSVSTLTIQRTQQEDSAVYLCASSNQYSYEQYFGPGTRLTVT.

The chain carries TRBV12-5 and TRBJ1-2; 7 bases fit TRBD1. CDR1 LGHNT and CDR2 FRNRAP come from the germline V gene. V lost 7 bases, J lost 4 bases, and 6 bases stayed unmatched. The CDR3 contains 13 residues. The CDR3 is CASALGQSYGYTF. The CDR3 nucleotides are TGTGCTAGTGCCCTGGGACAGTCCTATGGCTACACCTTC.

In its sample, this clonotype was seen many times. The chain links TRBV16 to TRBJ1-1, with TRBD1 as a possible D gene (5 bases). Trimming removed 4 bases at V and 6 bases at J, with 9 bases between. This CDR3 comprises 12 residues. Germline CDR1 KGHSY, CDR2 FQNENV. The CDR3 bases are TGTGCCAGCAGCCGGTTACAGGCTGAAGCTTTCTTT. It specifies CASSRLQAEAFF. Full variable domain (remainder filled in from reference TRBV16 and TRBJ1-1): GEEVAQTPKHLVRGEGQKAKLYCAPIKGHSYVFWYQQVLKNEFKFLISFQNENVFDETGMPKERFSAKCLPNSPCSLEIQATKLEDSAVYFCASSRLQAEAFFGQGTRLTVV.

This sequence joins TRBV5-1 and TRBJ1-1, with D maybe TRBD1 (5 bases). The V gene's germline CDR1 is SGHRS and CDR2 YFSETQ. With 3 bases removed from V and 4 bases from J, the gap between germline ends came to 16 bases. The CDR3 is 15 amino acids. This CDR3 reads CASSSGTVQVTEAFF. The CDR3 DNA is TGCGCCAGCAGCTCTGGGACCGTCCAGGTCACTGAAGCTTTCTTT. The full variable domain, in which reference TRBV5-1 and TRBJ1-1 provide the parts outside the CDR3, is KAGVTQTPRYLIKTRGQQVTLSCSPISGHRSVSWYQQTPGQGLQFLFEYFSETQRNKGNFPGRFSGRQFSNSRSEMNVSTLELGDSALYLCASSSGTVQVTEAFFGQGTRLTVV.

This clonotype was counted between two and nine times. CDR3 DNA sequence: TGTGCCAGCAGTTTAAGGCGCCGTTTAGGAGAGACCCAGTACTTC. This encodes CASSLRRRLGETQYF. V usage is TRBV27 and J usage is TRBJ2-5; no clear D gene. Looked up from germline, CDR1 is MNHEY and CDR2 is SMNVEV (reference sequence). The CDR3 covers 15 residues. V lost 2 bases to trimming and J lost 4 bases, with 14 bases between them.

This chain links TRBV5-5 with TRBJ2-7, with D possibly being TRBD2 (5 bases). There are 13 residues in the CDR3. Trimming pared 7 bases from V and 4 bases from J, leaving 15 bases between. Per germline, CDR1 SGHKS and CDR2 YYEKEE (reference sequence). CDR3: CASGLEGRYEQYF. In DNA form, the CDR3 reads TGTGCCAGCGGTCTTGAGGGTCGGTACGAGCAGTACTTC.

The V and J genes are TRBV6-5 and TRBJ1-6, with TRBD1 as a possible D gene (5 bases). The germline gives CDR1 MNHEY, CDR2 SVGAGI. This CDR3 has 14 amino acids. The germline V and J ends were trimmed by 8 bases and 9 bases, with 17 bases remaining between them. CDR3 nucleotide sequence: TGTGCCAGCGGGTCCTCATGGGGGGGTTCACCCCTCCACTTT. Encoded protein: CASGSSWGGSPLHF.

This clonotype was observed a few times. V gene TRBV7-9 combines with J gene TRBJ2-7, with no clear D. The CDR3 contains 12 residues. Per germline, CDR1 SEHNR and CDR2 FQNEAQ (reference sequence). V dropped 3 bases and J dropped 5 bases, with 8 bases sitting between them. CDR3 loop: CASSFLTDEQYF. For the CDR3, the DNA is TGTGCCAGCAGCTTTTTAACAGACGAGCAGTACTTC.

This clonotype occurred many times. This chain links TRBV7-2 with TRBJ2-3, with TRBD1 identical over 7 bases. CDR3 length: 15 amino acids. J was trimmed by 5 bases and V by 1 base; bases with no gene match: 6. Germline-derived CDR1 and CDR2 are SGHTA and FQGNSA. The CDR3 DNA sequence: TGTGCCAGCAGCTTAGGGCAGGGGGTAATAGATACGCAGTATTTT. Translated: CASSLGQGVIDTQYF.

This chain links TRBV7-2 with TRBJ1-2; TRBD1 is a possible D gene (5 bases). Germline CDR1 and CDR2: SGHTA and FQGNSA. Trimming stripped 1 base from V and 7 bases from J, with 13 bases between. The CDR3 runs 14 residues. The CDR3 coding sequence is TGTGCCAGCAGCTTAGTGGCAGGGTTGGGTGGCTACACCTTC. Translation gives CASSLVAGLGGYTF.

The chain has TRBV15 and TRBJ2-7; D ambiguous. The CDR3 totals 14 residues. Germline assignment: CDR1 LNHNV and CDR2 YYDKDF (reference sequence). V was pared by 0 bases and J by 3 bases, with 9 bases between. CDR3 in amino acids: CATSREATSYEQYF. The DNA for the CDR3 is TGTGCCACCAGCAGAGAAGCGACAAGCTACGAGCAGTACTTC.

This clonotype occurred once. V usage is TRBV6-1 and J usage is TRBJ1-4, with D hard to call. Germline CDR1 reads MNHNS; CDR2 reads SASEGT. The CDR3 totals 10 residues. V lost 4 bases, J lost 10 bases, and 4 bases lay in between. CDR3 loop: CASSGGKLFF. CDR3 coding DNA: TGTGCCAGCAGTGGGGGAAAACTGTTTTTT.